Listed here are 27 T cell receptor beta chains from one sample, sequenced in a study of OX40 agonist ivuxolimab in advanced cancers. Profiled with immunoSEQ multiplex PCR; TCRdb holds only in-frame clones, not every one. The table lists 55,000 to 65,000 clones, approximately 77% of them singletons. The sample in question was CD4+ or CD8+ T cells sorted from blood, obtained in a trial of the OX40 agonist ivuxolimab. The receptor source for this set is an adult with an advanced solid tumor such as melanoma, head and neck, liver or kidney cancer.

The chain links TRBV7-9 to TRBJ2-2; D remains ambiguous. V lost 4 bases and J lost 6, with 12 bases in between. Germline V lookup: CDR1 SEHNR, CDR2 FQNEAQ (reference sequence). CDR3 size: 14 residues. CDR3 DNA: TGTGCCAGCAGCTCAGAGACTCGGGCCGGGGAGCTGTTTTTT. It encodes CASSSETRAGELFF.

The chain is built from TRBV7-2 and TRBJ1-2, with D possibly TRBD1 on 5 matching bases. The germline V gene has CDR1 SGHTA and CDR2 FQGNSA. This CDR3 has 13 residues. V dropped 5 bases and J dropped 3 bases, with 10 bases sitting between them. The CDR3 nucleotides are TGTGCCAGCAGCCAGGGTCTGGACTATGGCTACACCTTC. The encoded protein is CASSQGLDYGYTF.

CDR3 sequence: CASTSSFYEQYF. The CDR3 region has the DNA TGTGCCAGCACGTCTTCCTTCTACGAGCAGTACTTC. The rearrangement uses TRBV11-1 and TRBJ2-7, with no clear D. V lost 7 bases and J 3 bases, leaving 10 bases between the germline ends. From germline, CDR1 is SGHAT and CDR2 FQDESV (reference sequence). This CDR3 has 12 amino acids.

The chain couples TRBV28 to TRBJ1-5; D not certain. V lost 6 bases, J lost 4 bases, and 4 bases lay in between. Germline V gene data show CDR1 as MDHEN and CDR2 as SYDVKM. The CDR3 totals 11 residues. As DNA, the CDR3 is TGTGCCAGCAGCCAAAATCAGCCCCAGCATTTT. Its translation: CASSQNQPQHF.

The rearrangement joins TRBV5-1 to TRBJ2-2, with a weak D call TRBD1 (6 bases). Germline lookup yields CDR1 SGHRS and CDR2 YFSETQ. The length of the CDR3 is 15 residues. V was shortened by 3 bases and J by 2 bases, with 11 bases between the two germline ends. The CDR3 protein is CASSSSGGNTGELFF. The CDR3 coding sequence is TGCGCCAGCAGCTCCAGTGGGGGCAACACCGGGGAGCTGTTTTTT.

This clone has a handful of counts. V and J are TRBV5-1 and TRBJ2-5, with 7 positions matching TRBD2. This CDR3 is built from 15 residues. The J segment lost 5 bases and the V segment lost 0 bases, leaving 7 bases of the junction unmatched. Germline values: CDR1 SGHRS, CDR2 YFSETQ. The CDR3 loop is CASSLAIGGSETQYF. The CDR3 DNA sequence: TGCGCCAGCAGCTTGGCTATCGGGGGGAGTGAGACCCAGTACTTC. Supplemented by reference TRBV5-1 and TRBJ2-5, the full variable domain reads KAGVTQTPRYLIKTRGQQVTLSCSPISGHRSVSWYQQTPGQGLQFLFEYFSETQRNKGNFPGRFSGRQFSNSRSEMNVSTLELGDSALYLCASSLAIGGSETQYFGPGTRLLVL.

V and J are TRBV27 and TRBJ2-1; D is undetermined. CDR1 and CDR2 from the germline V gene are MNHEY and SMNVEV (reference sequence). Trimming stripped 8 bases from V and 4 bases from J, with 15 bases between. The CDR3 length is 14 residues. CDR3: CASPPRLDYNEQFF. DNA for the CDR3: TGTGCCAGCCCACCCCGGCTAGATTACAATGAGCAGTTCTTC.

The gene calls are TRBV5-8 and TRBJ1-2; TRBD1 aligns across 7 bases. Germline V gene data show CDR1 as SGHTS and CDR2 as YDEGEE. With 4 bases clipped from V and 2 bases from J, the junction kept 2 bases outside the gene matches. The CDR3 spans 13 residues. The CDR3 spells CASSPDRNYGYTF. The DNA for the CDR3 is TGTGCCAGCAGCCCGGACAGGAACTATGGCTACACCTTC.

The rearrangement joins TRBV11-1 to TRBJ2-1; TRBD2 aligns across 10 bases. The CDR3 spans 17 residues. J gave up 2 bases and V 5 bases, and 9 bases lay outside the gene matches. Germline V gene data show CDR1 as SGHAT and CDR2 as FQDESV (reference sequence). This chain's CDR3 is CASSPTGLAVPYNEQFF. The CDR3 coding sequence is TGTGCCAGCAGCCCCACCGGACTAGCGGTCCCCTACAATGAGCAGTTCTTC.

The chain links TRBV25-1 to TRBJ2-1; 8 bases map to TRBD2. The V segment lost 7 bases and the J segment 9 bases; nucleotides outside the gene matches: 8. Germline V gene lookup returns CDR1 MGHDK and CDR2 SYGVNS. CDR3 length: 13 residues. The CDR3 DNA follows: TGTGCCAGCAAAGAGCGGGAGATTAGTGAGCAGTTCTTC. The encoded protein is CASKEREISEQFF.

This chain uses TRBV10-1 with TRBJ2-2, with D hard to call. CDR3 length: 13 amino acids. V shed 0 bases and J shed 4 bases, with 3 bases lying between them. CDR1 and CDR2 (germline): WNHNN, SYGVQD (reference sequence). CDR3 nucleotide sequence: TGCGCCAGCAGTGAGTCTCCCACCGGGGAGCTGTTTTTT. Translation gives CASSESPTGELFF.

V is TRBV28 and J is TRBJ2-7, with D possibly matching TRBD1 (5 bases). The V gene's germline CDR1 is MDHEN and CDR2 SYDVKM. Trimming cost V 8 bases and J 2 bases, with 16 bases left between them. This CDR3 region has 14 residues. CDR3 residues: CASVLNRPPYEQYF. DNA of the CDR3: TGTGCCAGCGTTCTGAACAGGCCCCCCTACGAGCAGTACTTC.

CDR3 sequence: CASSLGVAPNEQFF. The CDR3 DNA sequence: TGTGCCAGCAGCTTAGGGGTAGCGCCTAATGAGCAGTTCTTC. This chain joins TRBV11-3 and TRBJ2-1, with a possible D match to TRBD2 (5 bases). V was cut by 1 base and J by 7 bases, with 11 bases left in between. CDR1 is SGHNT, CDR2 YENEEA, per germline. The length of the CDR3 is 14 residues.

This clone has more than one count but fewer than ten. J is TRBJ2-1 and V is TRBV7-9, with D maybe TRBD1 (5 bases). Germline values: CDR1 SEHNR, CDR2 FQNEAQ (reference sequence). There are 17 residues in the CDR3. The germline V and J ends were trimmed by 5 bases and 1 base, with 18 bases remaining between them. In DNA form, the CDR3 reads TGTGCCAGCAGCCCGGTGGGGCGAGCGAGTTCCTACAATGAGCAGTTCTTC. Translating gives CASSPVGRASSYNEQFF.

This sequence joins TRBV7-9 and TRBJ2-2; D remains unclear. This CDR3 region has 15 residues. V lost 2 bases, J lost 2 bases, and 9 bases lay in between. The germline gives CDR1 SEHNR, CDR2 FQNEAQ (reference sequence). CDR3 protein: CASSLSFRNTGELFF. The CDR3 DNA is TGTGCCAGCAGCTTATCGTTCCGCAACACCGGGGAGCTGTTTTTT.

On this clone: This sample also contains other DNA sequences that code for the same CDR3. J is TRBJ2-2 and V is TRBV5-4; TRBD2 aligns across 11 bases. CDR3 size: 14 residues. CDR1 SGHNT and CDR2 YYREEE come from the germline V gene (reference sequence). V trimming: 4 bases; J trimming: 7 bases; junction bases outside the gene matches: 3. This chain's CDR3 is CASSPGLAVGELFF. The CDR3 nucleotides read TGTGCCAGCAGCCCGGGACTAGCGGTCGGGGAGCTGTTTTTT.

The rearrangement joins TRBV30 to TRBJ1-1; D remains ambiguous. The CDR3 extends over 13 amino acids. Trimming left V 3 bases short and J 3 bases short, with 11 bases between. Germline V CDR1 and CDR2: GTSNPN, SVGIG (reference sequence). CDR3 amino acids: CAWREREDTEAFF. DNA of the CDR3: TGTGCCTGGAGAGAAAGGGAAGACACTGAAGCTTTCTTT.

The chain joins TRBV5-4 to TRBJ2-1; TRBD1 or TRBD2 may be the D gene (5 bases each). V lost 4 bases to trimming and J lost 6 bases, with 20 bases between them. Germline assignment: CDR1 SGHNT and CDR2 YYREEE (reference sequence). The CDR3 is made up of 16 amino acids. CDR3 protein: CASSLAGTLLSNEQFF. The CDR3 nucleotides read TGTGCCAGCAGCCTGGCCGGGACCCTCTTATCCAATGAGCAGTTCTTC.

Points on this clone: Other DNA sequences in this sample translate to the same CDR3. CDR3 in DNA: TGTGCCAGCAGCCAAGACCTAGCGGATACGCAGTATTTT. Protein: CASSQDLADTQYF. J is TRBJ2-3 and V is TRBV14, with a possible D match to TRBD2 (6 bases). The germline V gene encodes CDR1 SGHDN and CDR2 FVKESK. The V end was cut by 0 bases, the J end by 6 bases, with 7 bases between. The CDR3 spans 13 residues. Variable domain in full (rest from reference TRBV14 and TRBJ2-3): EAGVTQFPSHSVIEKGQTVTLRCDPISGHDNLYWYRRVMGKEIKFLLHFVKESKQDESGMPNNRFLAERTGGTYSTLKVQPAELEDSGVYFCASSQDLADTQYFGPGTRLTVL.

Only one count was recorded for this clone. The chain has TRBV7-9 and TRBJ1-3; D remains unclear. Germline V lookup: CDR1 SEHNR, CDR2 FQNEAQ (reference sequence). The CDR3 is 14 residues long. The germline V and J ends were trimmed by 1 base and 0 bases, with 4 bases remaining between them. This CDR3 reads CASSLGGSGNTIYF. The DNA for the CDR3 is TGTGCCAGCAGCTTAGGGGGCTCTGGAAACACCATATATTTT.

The chain employs TRBV7-2 and TRBJ2-7, with 7 bases aligning to TRBD2. The J segment lost 4 bases and the V segment lost 5 bases, leaving 11 bases of the junction unmatched. Per germline, CDR1 SGHTA and CDR2 FQGNSA. The CDR3 extends over 15 amino acids. The CDR3 spells CASSPEPAGLYEQYF. The CDR3 region has the DNA TGTGCCAGCAGCCCCGAGCCAGCGGGATTATACGAGCAGTACTTC.

The V and J genes are TRBV27 and TRBJ2-7; TRBD1 matches at 7 bases. The trim removed 2 bases at V and 3 bases at J, leaving 4 bases unmatched. The CDR3 runs 14 residues. Germline CDR1 and CDR2: MNHEY and SMNVEV (reference sequence). CDR3 region: CASSLRQGYYEQYF. In DNA, the CDR3 is TGTGCCAGCAGTTTAAGACAGGGATACTACGAGCAGTACTTC.

The table lists this clone with a count of one. The rearrangement uses TRBV1 and TRBJ1-4; TRBD1 is taken as the D call from the table, unchecked against the DNA. TRBV1 is an annotated pseudogene. The CDR3 spans 16 residues. The CDR3, as DNA: TGCACCAGCAGCCAAGCGGGCACAGGGTGTAATGAAAAACTGTTTTTT. It translates to CTSSQAGTGCNEKLFF.

A single count supports this clone. V usage is TRBV7-9 and J usage is TRBJ2-5; the D is unclear. The CDR3 runs 14 residues. CDR1 and CDR2 (germline): SEHNR, FQNEAQ (reference sequence). V lost 5 bases to trimming and J lost 7 bases, with 17 bases between them. CDR3 amino acids: CASSSMAAPGTQYF. CDR3 in DNA: TGTGCCAGCAGCAGTATGGCGGCCCCAGGGACCCAGTACTTC.

The chain recombines TRBV6-6 with TRBJ2-3; D possibly corresponds to TRBD1 (8 bases). With 5 bases removed from V and 4 bases from J, the gap between germline ends came to 16 bases. Germline-derived CDR1 and CDR2 are MNHNY and SVGAGI (reference sequence). The length of the CDR3 is 15 residues. The CDR3 protein is CASSHLTGGADTQYF. The DNA for the CDR3 is TGTGCCAGCAGTCACCTCACAGGGGGGGCAGATACGCAGTATTTT.

V and J are TRBV5-1 and TRBJ2-5; a possible D gene is TRBD1 (5 bases). The germline CDR1 and CDR2 sequences are SGHRS and YFSETQ. The CDR3 has 15 amino acids. Trimming took 2 bases from V and 1 from J, leaving 12 bases between them. The CDR3 loop is CASSFPGPLQETQYF. The DNA of the CDR3 is TGCGCCAGCAGCTTCCCAGGGCCACTCCAAGAGACCCAGTACTTC.

CDR3 in DNA: TGTGCCTGGAGTGTAATAGGTACCTCCTACGAGCAGTACTTC. Translating it yields CAWSVIGTSYEQYF. J is TRBJ2-7 and V is TRBV30; D unresolved. V was trimmed by 0 bases and J by 0 bases, leaving 9 bases between them. Germline V lookup: CDR1 GTSNPN, CDR2 SVGIG (reference sequence). There are 14 residues in the CDR3.